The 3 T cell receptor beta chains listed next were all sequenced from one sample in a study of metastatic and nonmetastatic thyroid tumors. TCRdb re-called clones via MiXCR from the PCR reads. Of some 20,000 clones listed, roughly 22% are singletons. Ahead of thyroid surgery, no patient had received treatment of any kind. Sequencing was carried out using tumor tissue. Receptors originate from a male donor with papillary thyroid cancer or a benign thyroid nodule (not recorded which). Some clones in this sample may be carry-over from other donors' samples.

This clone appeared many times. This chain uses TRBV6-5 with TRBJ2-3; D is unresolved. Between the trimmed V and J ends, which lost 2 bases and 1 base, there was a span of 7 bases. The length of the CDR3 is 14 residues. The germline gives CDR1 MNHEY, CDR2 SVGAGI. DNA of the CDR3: TGTGCCAGCAGTTACCCAGGACGCACAGATACGCAGTATTTT. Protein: CASSYPGRTDTQYF.

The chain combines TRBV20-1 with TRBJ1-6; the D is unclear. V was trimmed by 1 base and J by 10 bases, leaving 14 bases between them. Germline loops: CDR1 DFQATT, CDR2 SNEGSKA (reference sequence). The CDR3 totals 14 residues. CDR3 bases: TGCAGTGCTAGAGGGGCAAGGGAGGGCTCACCCCTCCACTTT. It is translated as CSARGAREGSPLHF.

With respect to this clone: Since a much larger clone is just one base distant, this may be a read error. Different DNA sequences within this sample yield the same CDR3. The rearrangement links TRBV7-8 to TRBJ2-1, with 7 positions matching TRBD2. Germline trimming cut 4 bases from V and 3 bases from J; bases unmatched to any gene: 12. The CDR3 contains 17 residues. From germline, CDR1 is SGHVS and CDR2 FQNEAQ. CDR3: CASSSLLVSGGYNEQFF. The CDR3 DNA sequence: TGTGCCAGCAGCTCCCTCCTTGTCTCGGGGGGCTACAATGAGCAGTTCTTC.